This T cell receptor beta chain was documented in a study of response to subunit inactivated influenza vaccine. Study-level results: The authors suggested that every seasonal influenza vaccination recruits few new T cells.

V lost 3 bases to trimming and J lost 1 base; unmatched junction nucleotides: 3. This CDR3 region has 15 residues. About this clonotype: Its target is not known.

TCRdb independently ran MiXCR on the RT-PCR reads; one entry per CDR3 protein. The sample yields around 710,000 distinct CDR3 sequences, approximately 15% seen once. This sequence originates from a man aged 50-60 years who received an inactivated influenza vaccine. The source was PBMCs from blood, collected roughly 15 days before vaccination. The chain uses TRBV12-3 or TRBV12-4 and TRBJ2-3, with 8 bases that match TRBD1. The CDR3, as DNA: TGTGCCAGCAGTTTCGCGGGACAGGGCACAGATACGCAGTATTTT. Protein product: CASSFAGQGTDTQYF.